This TCR beta chain comes out of a study of cytomegalovirus exposure and HLA in healthy donors. Whole-study context: The same platform as the approximately 670 first-cohort repertoires was used for the roughly 130 validation repertoires, a later analysis reported.

General study findings and limits: The study flagged some 170 TCR beta chains as cytomegalovirus-associated. It was reported that the classifier diagnosed cytomegalovirus status with high specificity and sensitivity in both the original and validation cohorts. A later analysis found first-cohort TCR clusters tended to co-occur in the approximately 110 validation repertoires.

CDR3 length: 14 residues. Per germline, CDR1 SEHNR and CDR2 FQNEAQ (reference sequence). V was shortened by 1 base and J by 6 bases, with 10 bases between the two germline ends. With regard to this clone: Its antigen is currently unknown.

TCRdb keeps only in-frame clones here, not all; method: immunoSEQ multiplex PCR. The data show roughly 130,000 clones, roughly 86% seen once. The chain recombines TRBV7-9 with TRBJ1-5; the D is unclear. Sequencing used PBMCs. This TCR derives from a man younger than 45 in good health and CMV-seronegative. CDR3 region: CASSLGRDLQPQHF. CDR3 sequence (DNA): TGTGCCAGCAGCTTAGGGAGGGATCTTCAGCCCCAGCATTTT.